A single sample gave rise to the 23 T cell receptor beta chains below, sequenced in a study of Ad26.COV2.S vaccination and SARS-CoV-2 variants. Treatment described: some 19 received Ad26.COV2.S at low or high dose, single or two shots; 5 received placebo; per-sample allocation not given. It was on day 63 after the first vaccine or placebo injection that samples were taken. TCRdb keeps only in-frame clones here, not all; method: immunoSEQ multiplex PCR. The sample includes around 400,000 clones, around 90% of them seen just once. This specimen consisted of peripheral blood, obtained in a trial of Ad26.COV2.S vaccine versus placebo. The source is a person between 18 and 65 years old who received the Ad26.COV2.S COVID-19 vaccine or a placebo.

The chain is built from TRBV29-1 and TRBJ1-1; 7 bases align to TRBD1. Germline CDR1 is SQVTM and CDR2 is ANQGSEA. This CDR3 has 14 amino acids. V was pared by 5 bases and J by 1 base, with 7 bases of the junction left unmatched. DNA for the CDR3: TGCAGCGTTTCGACAGGGAATTCGAACACTGAAGCTTTCTTT. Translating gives CSVSTGNSNTEAFF.

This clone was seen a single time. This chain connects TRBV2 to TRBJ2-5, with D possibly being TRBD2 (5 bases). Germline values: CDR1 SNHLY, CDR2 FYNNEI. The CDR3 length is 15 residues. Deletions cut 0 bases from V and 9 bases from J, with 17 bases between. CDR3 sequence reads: CASSEALRGLSAQYF. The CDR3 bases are TGTGCCAGCAGTGAAGCGCTTCGGGGTCTGTCGGCCCAGTACTTC.

CDR3 protein: CASSERGTGSSSGNTIYF. CDR3 nucleotide sequence: TGTGCCAGCAGCGAAAGAGGGACAGGCTCCTCCTCTGGAAACACCATATATTTT. The V and J genes are TRBV13 and TRBJ1-3; TRBD1 aligns across 8 bases. Trimming at V came to 5 bases and at J to 0 bases, leaving 12 bases not matched to a gene. This CDR3 contains 18 residues. Germline loops: CDR1 PRHDT, CDR2 FYEKMQ (reference sequence).

CDR3 protein: CASSIGTGHTGELFF. The CDR3 nucleotides read TGTGCCAGCAGCATAGGGACAGGACACACCGGGGAGCTGTTTTTT. The V gene is TRBV5-8, the J gene TRBJ2-2; 8 bases fit TRBD1. V trimming: 4 bases; J trimming: 3 bases; junction bases outside the gene matches: 5. The CDR3 is 15 residues long. Germline V gene sequence: CDR1 SGHTS, CDR2 YDEGEE. The full variable domain, completed using reference TRBV5-8 and TRBJ2-2, is EAGVTQSPTHLIKTRGQQATLRCSPISGHTSVYWYQQALGLGLQFLLWYDEGEERNRGNFPPRFSGRQFPNYSSELNVNALELEDSALYLCASSIGTGHTGELFFGEGSRLTVL.

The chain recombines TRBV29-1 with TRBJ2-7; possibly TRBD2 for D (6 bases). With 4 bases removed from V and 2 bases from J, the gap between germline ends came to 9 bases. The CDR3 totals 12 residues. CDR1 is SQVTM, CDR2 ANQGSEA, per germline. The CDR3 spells CSVGGTAYEQYF. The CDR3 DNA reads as TGCAGCGTTGGCGGGACCGCCTACGAGCAGTACTTC.

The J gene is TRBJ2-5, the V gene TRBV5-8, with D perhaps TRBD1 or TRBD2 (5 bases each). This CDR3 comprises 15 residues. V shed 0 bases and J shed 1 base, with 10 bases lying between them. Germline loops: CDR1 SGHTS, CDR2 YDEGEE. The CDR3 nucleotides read TGTGCCAGCAGCTTGGACAGGACTCCCCAAGAGACCCAGTACTTC. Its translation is CASSLDRTPQETQYF.

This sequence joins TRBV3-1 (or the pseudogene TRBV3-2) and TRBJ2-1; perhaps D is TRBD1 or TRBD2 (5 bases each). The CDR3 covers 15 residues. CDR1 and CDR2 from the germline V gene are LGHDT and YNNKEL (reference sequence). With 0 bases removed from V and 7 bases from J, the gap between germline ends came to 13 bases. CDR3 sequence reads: CASSQEERGVNEQFF. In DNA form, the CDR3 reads TGTGCCAGCAGCCAAGAGGAGCGAGGGGTTAATGAGCAGTTCTTC.

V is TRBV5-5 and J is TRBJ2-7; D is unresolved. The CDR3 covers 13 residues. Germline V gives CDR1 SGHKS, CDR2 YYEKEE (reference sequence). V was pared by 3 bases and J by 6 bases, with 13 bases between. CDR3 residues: CASSSTIFPEQYF. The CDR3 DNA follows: TGTGCCAGCAGCTCGACCATCTTCCCCGAGCAGTACTTC.

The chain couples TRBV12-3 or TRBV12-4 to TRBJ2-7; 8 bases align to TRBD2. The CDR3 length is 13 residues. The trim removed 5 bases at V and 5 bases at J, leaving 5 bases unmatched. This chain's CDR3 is CASSGGRLDEQYF. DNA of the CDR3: TGTGCCAGCAGTGGCGGGAGGTTAGACGAGCAGTACTTC.

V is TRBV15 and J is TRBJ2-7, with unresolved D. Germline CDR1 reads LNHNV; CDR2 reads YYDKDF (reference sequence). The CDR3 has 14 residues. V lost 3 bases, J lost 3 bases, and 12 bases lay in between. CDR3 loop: CATSSVKLGYEQYF. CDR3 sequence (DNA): TGTGCCACCAGCAGTGTCAAACTGGGCTACGAGCAGTACTTC.

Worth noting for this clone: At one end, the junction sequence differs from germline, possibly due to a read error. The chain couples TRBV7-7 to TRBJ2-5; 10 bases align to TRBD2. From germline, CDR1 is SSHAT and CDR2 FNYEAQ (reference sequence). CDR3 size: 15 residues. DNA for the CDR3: TGTGCTAGCAGTCGGTTAGCGGGAGGCCAAGAGACCCAGTACTTC. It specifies CASSRLAGGQETQYF.

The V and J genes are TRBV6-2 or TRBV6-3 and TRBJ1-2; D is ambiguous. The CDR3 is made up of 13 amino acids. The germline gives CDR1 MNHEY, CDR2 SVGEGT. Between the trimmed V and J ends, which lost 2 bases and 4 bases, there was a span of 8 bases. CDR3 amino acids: CASSYGQIYGYTF. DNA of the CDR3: TGTGCCAGCAGTTACGGGCAGATCTATGGCTACACCTTC.

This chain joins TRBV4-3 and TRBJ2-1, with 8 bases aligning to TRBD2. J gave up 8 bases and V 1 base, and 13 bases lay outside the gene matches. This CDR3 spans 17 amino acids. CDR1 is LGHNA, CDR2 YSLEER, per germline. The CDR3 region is CASSQGSTGAGEDEQFF. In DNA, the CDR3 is TGCGCCAGCAGCCAAGGCTCAACGGGAGCGGGGGAGGATGAGCAGTTCTTC.

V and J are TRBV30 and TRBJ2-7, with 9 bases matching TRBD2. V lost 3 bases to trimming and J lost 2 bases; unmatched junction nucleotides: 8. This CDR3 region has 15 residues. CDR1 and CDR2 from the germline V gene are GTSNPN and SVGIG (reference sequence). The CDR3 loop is CAWRERLAVTYEQYF. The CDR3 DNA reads TGTGCCTGGAGGGAAAGACTAGCGGTCACCTACGAGCAGTACTTC.

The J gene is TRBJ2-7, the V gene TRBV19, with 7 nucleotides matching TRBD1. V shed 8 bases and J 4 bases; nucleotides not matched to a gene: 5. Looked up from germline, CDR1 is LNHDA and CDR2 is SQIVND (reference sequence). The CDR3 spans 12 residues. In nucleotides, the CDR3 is TGTGCCAGTCGGGGACAGAATTACGAGCAGTACTTC. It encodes CASRGQNYEQYF.

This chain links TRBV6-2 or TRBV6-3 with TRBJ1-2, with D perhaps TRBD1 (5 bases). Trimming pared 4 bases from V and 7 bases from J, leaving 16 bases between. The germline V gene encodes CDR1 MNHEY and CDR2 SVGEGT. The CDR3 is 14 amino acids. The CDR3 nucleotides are TGTGCCAGCAGTTTAGCGTGGGGGGAGTCTGGCTACACCTTC. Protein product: CASSLAWGESGYTF.

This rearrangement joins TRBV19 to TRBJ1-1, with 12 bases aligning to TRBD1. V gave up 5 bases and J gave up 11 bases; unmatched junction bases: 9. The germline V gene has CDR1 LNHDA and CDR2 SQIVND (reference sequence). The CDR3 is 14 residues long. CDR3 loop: CASSSGTGGSEAFF. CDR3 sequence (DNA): TGTGCCAGTAGTTCCGGGACAGGGGGCTCGGAGGCTTTCTTT.

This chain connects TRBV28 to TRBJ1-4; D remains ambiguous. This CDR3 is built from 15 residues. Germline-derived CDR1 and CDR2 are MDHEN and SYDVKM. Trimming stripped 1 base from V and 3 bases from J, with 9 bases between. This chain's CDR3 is CASSLSVAANEKLFF. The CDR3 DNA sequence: TGTGCCAGCAGTTTATCCGTGGCTGCTAATGAAAAACTGTTTTTT.

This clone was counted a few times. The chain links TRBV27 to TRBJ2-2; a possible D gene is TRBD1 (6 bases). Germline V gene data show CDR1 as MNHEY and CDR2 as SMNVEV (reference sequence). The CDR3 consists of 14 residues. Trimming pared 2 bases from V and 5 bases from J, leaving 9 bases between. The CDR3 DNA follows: TGTGCCAGCAGTTTACGGACAGATACCGGGGAGCTGTTTTTT. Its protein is CASSLRTDTGELFF.

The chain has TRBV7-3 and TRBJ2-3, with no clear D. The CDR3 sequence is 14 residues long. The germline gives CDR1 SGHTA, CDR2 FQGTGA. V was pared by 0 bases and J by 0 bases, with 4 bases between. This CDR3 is CASSLTASTDTQYF. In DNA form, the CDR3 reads TGTGCCAGCAGCTTAACGGCTAGCACAGATACGCAGTATTTT.

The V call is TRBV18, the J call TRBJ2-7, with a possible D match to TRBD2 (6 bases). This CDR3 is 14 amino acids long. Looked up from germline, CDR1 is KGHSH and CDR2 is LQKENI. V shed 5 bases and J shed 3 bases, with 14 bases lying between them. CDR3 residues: CASSAEGSVYEQYF. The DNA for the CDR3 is TGTGCCAGCTCAGCGGAGGGATCCGTCTACGAGCAGTACTTC.

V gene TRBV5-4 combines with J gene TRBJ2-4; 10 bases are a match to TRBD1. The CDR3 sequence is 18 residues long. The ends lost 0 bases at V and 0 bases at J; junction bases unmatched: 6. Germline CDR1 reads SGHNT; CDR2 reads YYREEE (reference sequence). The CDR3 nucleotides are TGTGCCAGCAGCTTGGGGACAGGGGGGACTCTAGCCAAAAACATTCAGTACTTC. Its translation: CASSLGTGGTLAKNIQYF.

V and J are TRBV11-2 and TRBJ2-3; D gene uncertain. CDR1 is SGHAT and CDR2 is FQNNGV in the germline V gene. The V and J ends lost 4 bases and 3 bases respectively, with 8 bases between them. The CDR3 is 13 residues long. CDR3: CASSSGITDTQYF. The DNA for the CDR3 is TGTGCCAGCAGCTCTGGGATAACAGATACGCAGTATTTT.